This T cell receptor (beta chain) was documented in a study of cytomegalovirus exposure and HLA in healthy donors. Primers for the PCR totalled 60 Vbeta and 13 Jbeta. Sequencing was performed with immunoSEQ multiplex PCR; in TCRdb, only in-frame clones are kept and a portion is missing. The sample lists around 160,000 clones; over 70% were seen once. Input material: PBMCs. This TCR came from a male donor in good health and CMV-seropositive.

The CDR3 DNA follows: TGCAGCGTTGTGACAGGTAATAGCAATCAGCCCCAGCATTTT. Encoded protein: CSVVTGNSNQPQHF. The genes are TRBV29-1 and TRBJ1-5, with D maybe TRBD1 (6 bases). The length of the CDR3 is 14 residues. V lost 4 bases to trimming and J lost 0 bases, with 10 bases between them. The germline V gene encodes CDR1 SQVTM and CDR2 ANQGSEA.